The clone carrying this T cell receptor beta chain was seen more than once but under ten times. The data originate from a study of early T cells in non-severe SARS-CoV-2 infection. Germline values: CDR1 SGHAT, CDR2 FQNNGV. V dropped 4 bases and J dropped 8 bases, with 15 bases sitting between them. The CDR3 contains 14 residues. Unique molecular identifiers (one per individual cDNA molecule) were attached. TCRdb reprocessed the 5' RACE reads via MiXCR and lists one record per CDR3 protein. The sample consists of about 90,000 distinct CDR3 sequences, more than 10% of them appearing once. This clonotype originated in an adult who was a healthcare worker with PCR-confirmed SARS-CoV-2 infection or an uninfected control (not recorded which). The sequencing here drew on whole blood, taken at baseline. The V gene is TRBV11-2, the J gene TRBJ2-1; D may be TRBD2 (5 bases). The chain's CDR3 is CASSSQVGGHEQFF. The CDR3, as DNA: TGTGCCAGCAGCTCCCAGGTTGGAGGCCATGAGCAGTTCTTC.